The 7 T cell receptor beta chains listed next were all sequenced from one sample in a study of blood T cell repertoires in COVID-19. TCRdb's copy holds only in-frame clones and misses some; the assay was immunoSEQ multiplex PCR. The sample records around 210,000 clones, 85% being singletons. The sample was peripheral blood. The receptors shown here come from a man aged 45-60 years with COVID-19, enrolled during active disease.

The chain combines TRBV11-3 with TRBJ1-5; TRBD1 aligns across 10 bases. Germline CDR1 reads SGHNT; CDR2 reads YENEEA. Trimming cost V 7 bases and J 0 bases; bases outside gene matches: 15. This CDR3 comprises 19 residues. CDR3 in DNA: TGTGCCAGCACCCCTACGCCGGGACAGGGGCCTTATAGCAATCAGCCCCAGCATTTT. It is translated as CASTPTPGQGPYSNQPQHF.

This clone was seen just once. The chain couples TRBV5-4 to TRBJ1-1; 7 bases fit TRBD1. The J segment lost 5 bases and the V segment lost 0 bases, leaving 4 bases of the junction unmatched. Germline V CDR1 and CDR2: SGHNT, YYREEE (reference sequence). CDR3 length equals 14 residues. The DNA for the CDR3 is TGTGCCAGCAGCTTGGAAACAGGGGTAACTGAAGCTTTCTTT. Translated, it gives CASSLETGVTEAFF.

This chain links TRBV7-2 with TRBJ2-3, with a weak D call TRBD2 (5 bases). The CDR3 sequence is 14 residues long. The germline V gene has CDR1 SGHTA and CDR2 FQGNSA. V was trimmed by 5 bases and J by 2 bases, leaving 11 bases between them. CDR3 in amino acids: CASSLWENTDTQYF. DNA of the CDR3: TGTGCCAGCAGCCTTTGGGAGAACACAGATACGCAGTATTTT.

This clone was detected once. V usage is TRBV7-2 and J usage is TRBJ2-1; 10 positions match TRBD1. In germline, CDR1 is SGHTA, CDR2 FQGNSA. The CDR3 is 17 amino acids. Trimming cost V 4 bases and J 3 bases; bases outside gene matches: 9. The CDR3 spells CASSSAVGDRGYNEQFF. In DNA form, the CDR3 reads TGTGCCAGCAGCTCGGCGGTGGGGGACAGGGGCTACAATGAGCAGTTCTTC.

The V gene is TRBV10-1, the J gene TRBJ1-5; 7 bases match TRBD1. CDR1 and CDR2 (germline): WNHNN, SYGVQD (reference sequence). The CDR3 totals 19 residues. V dropped 5 bases and J dropped 2; count of bases not matched to a gene: 18. In DNA form, the CDR3 reads TGCGCCAGCAGTCCTCACTCGGATCCAAGGGGGCAATGCAATCAGCCCCAGCATTTT. This gives the protein CASSPHSDPRGQCNQPQHF.

The genes are TRBV10-3 and TRBJ2-7, with D possibly being TRBD1 (6 bases). The CDR3 has 12 residues. V was clipped by 4 bases and J by 6 bases, with 10 bases between them. Per germline, CDR1 ENHRY and CDR2 SYGVKD. The CDR3 DNA reads as TGTGCCATCAGTGCACAGGGTGGCGAGCAGTACTTC. Translated: CAISAQGGEQYF.

This chain joins TRBV27 and TRBJ2-2, with D hard to call. Trimming left V 4 bases short and J 3 bases short, with 6 bases between. This CDR3 has 13 residues. Germline CDR1 is MNHEY and CDR2 is SMNVEV (reference sequence). The CDR3 region is CASSYVYTGELFF. Here the CDR3 DNA reads TGTGCCAGCAGTTATGTCTACACCGGGGAGCTGTTTTTT.